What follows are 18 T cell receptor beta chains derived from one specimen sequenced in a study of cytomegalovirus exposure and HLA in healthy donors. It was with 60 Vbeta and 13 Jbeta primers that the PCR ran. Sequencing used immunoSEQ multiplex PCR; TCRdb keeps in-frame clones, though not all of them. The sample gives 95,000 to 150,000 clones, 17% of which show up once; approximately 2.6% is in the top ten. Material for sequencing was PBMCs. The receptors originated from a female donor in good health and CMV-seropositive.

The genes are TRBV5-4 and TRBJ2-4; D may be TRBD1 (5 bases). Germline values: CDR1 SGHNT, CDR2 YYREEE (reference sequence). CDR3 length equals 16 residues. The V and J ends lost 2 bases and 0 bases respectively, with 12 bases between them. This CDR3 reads CASSFSTALAKNIQYF. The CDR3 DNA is TGTGCCAGCAGCTTTTCGACAGCTCTAGCCAAAAACATTCAGTACTTC.

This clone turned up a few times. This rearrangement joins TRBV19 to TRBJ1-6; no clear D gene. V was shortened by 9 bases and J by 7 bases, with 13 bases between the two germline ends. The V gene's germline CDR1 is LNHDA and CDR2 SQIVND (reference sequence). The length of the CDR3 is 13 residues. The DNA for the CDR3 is TGTGCCAGCAGTGCTTCGGGGAATTCACCCCTCCACTTT. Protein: CASSASGNSPLHF.

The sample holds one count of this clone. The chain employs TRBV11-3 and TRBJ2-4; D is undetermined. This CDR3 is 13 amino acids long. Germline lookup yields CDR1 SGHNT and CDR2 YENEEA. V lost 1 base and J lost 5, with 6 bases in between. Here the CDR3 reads CASSLGVENIQYF. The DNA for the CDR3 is TGTGCCAGCAGCTTAGGAGTAGAAAACATTCAGTACTTC.

The CDR3 sequence: CASSPPPGLAGEEQFF. CDR3 DNA sequence: TGCGCCAGCAGCCCCCCACCGGGACTAGCGGGAGAGGAGCAGTTCTTC. The chain links TRBV4-1 to TRBJ2-1; 14 bases map to TRBD2. The CDR3 totals 16 residues. Unmatched junction bases numbered 9, after V lost 4 bases and J lost 10 bases. Germline loops: CDR1 MGHRA, CDR2 YSYEKL.

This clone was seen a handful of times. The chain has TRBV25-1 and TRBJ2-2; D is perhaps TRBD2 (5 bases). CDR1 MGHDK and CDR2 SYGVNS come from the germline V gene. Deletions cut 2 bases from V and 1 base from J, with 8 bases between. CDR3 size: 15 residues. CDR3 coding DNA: TGTGCCAGCAGTGAAGAGGGATGGAACACCGGGGAGCTGTTTTTT. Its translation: CASSEEGWNTGELFF.

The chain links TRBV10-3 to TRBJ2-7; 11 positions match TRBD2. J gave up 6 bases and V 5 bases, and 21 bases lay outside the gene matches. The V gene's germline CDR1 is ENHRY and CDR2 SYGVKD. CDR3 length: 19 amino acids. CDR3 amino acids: CAISNRVGSPGTSGVEQYF. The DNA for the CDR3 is TGTGCCATCAGTAATCGAGTGGGGAGCCCCGGGACTAGCGGTGTCGAGCAGTACTTC.

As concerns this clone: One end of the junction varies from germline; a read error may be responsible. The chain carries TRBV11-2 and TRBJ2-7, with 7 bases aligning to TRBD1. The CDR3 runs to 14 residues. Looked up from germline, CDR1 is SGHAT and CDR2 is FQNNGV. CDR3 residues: CASTLDRISDEQYF. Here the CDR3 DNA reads TGTGCCAGCACCTTGGACAGGATCTCCGACGAGCAGTACTTC.

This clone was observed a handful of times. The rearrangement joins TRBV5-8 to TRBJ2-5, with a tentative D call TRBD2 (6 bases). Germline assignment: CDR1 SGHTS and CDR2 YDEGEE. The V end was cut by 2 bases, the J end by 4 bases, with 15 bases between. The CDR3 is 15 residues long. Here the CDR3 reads CASSFGGRRGETQYF. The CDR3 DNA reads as TGTGCCAGCAGCTTCGGGGGACGGCGGGGAGAGACCCAGTACTTC.

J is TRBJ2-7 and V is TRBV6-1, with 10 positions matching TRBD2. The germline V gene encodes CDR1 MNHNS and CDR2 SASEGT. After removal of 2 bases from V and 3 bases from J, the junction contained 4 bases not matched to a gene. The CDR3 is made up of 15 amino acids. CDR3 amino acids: CASSELRTSGYEQYF. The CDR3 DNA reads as TGTGCCAGCAGTGAACTTAGGACTAGCGGCTACGAGCAGTACTTC.

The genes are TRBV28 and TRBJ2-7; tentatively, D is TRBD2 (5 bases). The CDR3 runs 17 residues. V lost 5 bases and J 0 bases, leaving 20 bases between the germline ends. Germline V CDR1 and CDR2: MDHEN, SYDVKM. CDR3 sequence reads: CASSPPHGYGDSYEQYF. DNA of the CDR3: TGTGCCAGCAGTCCCCCGCACGGGTACGGGGACTCCTACGAGCAGTACTTC. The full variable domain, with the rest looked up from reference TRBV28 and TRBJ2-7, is DVKVTQSSRYLVKRTGEKVFLECVQDMDHENMFWYRQDPGLGLRLIYFSYDVKMKEKGDIPEGYSVSREKKERFSLILESASTNQTSMYLCASSPPHGYGDSYEQYFGPGTRLTVT.

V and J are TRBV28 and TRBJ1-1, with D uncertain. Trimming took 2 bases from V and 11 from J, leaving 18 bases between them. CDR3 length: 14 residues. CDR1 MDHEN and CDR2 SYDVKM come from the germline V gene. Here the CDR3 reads CASSLTGVAPKAFF. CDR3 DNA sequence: TGTGCCAGCAGTTTAACGGGAGTAGCCCCAAAGGCTTTCTTT.

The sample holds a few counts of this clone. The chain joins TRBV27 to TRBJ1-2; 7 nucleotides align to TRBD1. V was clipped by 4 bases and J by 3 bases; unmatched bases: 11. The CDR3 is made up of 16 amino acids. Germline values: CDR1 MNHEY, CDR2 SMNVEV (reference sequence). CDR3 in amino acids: CASSSGSQTGDYGYTF. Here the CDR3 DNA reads TGTGCCAGCAGTTCGGGAAGTCAAACAGGGGACTATGGCTACACCTTC.

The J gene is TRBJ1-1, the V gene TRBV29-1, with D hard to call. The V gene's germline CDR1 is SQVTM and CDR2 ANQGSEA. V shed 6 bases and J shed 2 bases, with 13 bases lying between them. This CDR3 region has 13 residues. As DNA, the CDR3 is TGCAGCGTCGTCCTCATGGCAAACACTGAAGCTTTCTTT. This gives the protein CSVVLMANTEAFF.

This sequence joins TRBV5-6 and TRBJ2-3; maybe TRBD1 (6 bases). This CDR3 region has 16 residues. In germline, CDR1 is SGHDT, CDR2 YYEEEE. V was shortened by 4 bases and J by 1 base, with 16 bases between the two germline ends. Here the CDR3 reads CASSIVRGWGTDTQYF. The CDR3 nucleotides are TGTGCCAGCAGCATCGTCAGGGGATGGGGCACAGATACGCAGTATTTT.

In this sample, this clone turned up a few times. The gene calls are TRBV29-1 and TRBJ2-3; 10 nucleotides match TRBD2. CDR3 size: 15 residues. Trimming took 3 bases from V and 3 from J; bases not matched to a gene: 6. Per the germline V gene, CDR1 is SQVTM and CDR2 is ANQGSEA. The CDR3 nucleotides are TGCAGCGTTGACGGGCTAGCGGGAGCGACAGATACGCAGTATTTT. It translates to CSVDGLAGATDTQYF.

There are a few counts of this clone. The CDR3 DNA reads as TGCGCCAGCCAGTCCAGGGGGACTGAAGCTTTCTTT. Protein sequence: CASQSRGTEAFF. The chain links TRBV23-1 to TRBJ1-1, with TRBD1 matching 7 bases. TRBV23-1 is flagged as an ORF with uncertain function. With 8 bases clipped from V and 5 bases from J, the junction kept 5 bases outside the gene matches. The CDR3 covers 12 residues.

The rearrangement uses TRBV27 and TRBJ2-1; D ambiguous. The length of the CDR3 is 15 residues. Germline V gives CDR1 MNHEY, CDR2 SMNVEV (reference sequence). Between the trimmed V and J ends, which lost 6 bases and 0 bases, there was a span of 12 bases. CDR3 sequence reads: CASRPLESSYNEQFF. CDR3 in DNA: TGTGCCAGCAGACCCCTAGAAAGCTCCTACAATGAGCAGTTCTTC.

In DNA, the CDR3 is TGTGCCAGCAGTGGGGGGTCAGGGGGCTTGGCAGATACGCAGTATTTT. Its translation is CASSGGSGGLADTQYF. The chain recombines TRBV2 with TRBJ2-3; 8 bases agree with TRBD1. V shed 4 bases, J shed 4 bases, and the junction held 10 bases outside the gene matches. The CDR3 covers 16 residues. Per germline, CDR1 SNHLY and CDR2 FYNNEI.